This TCR beta chain was recorded in a study of blood T cell repertoires in COVID-19. Looked up from germline, CDR1 is ENHRY and CDR2 is SYGVKD. The CDR3 runs to 13 residues. Losses at the gene ends were 9 bases for V and 0 bases for J; bases not matched to a gene: 3. TCRdb's copy holds only in-frame clones and misses some; the assay was immunoSEQ multiplex PCR. The table lists more than 200,000 clones, about 87% of them singletons. The receptor was derived from a woman between 45 and 65 years old who had recovered from COVID-19. The sequencing input was PBMCs or T cells enriched from blood (not recorded which). This sequence joins TRBV10-3 and TRBJ1-1; 8 positions match TRBD1. The chain's CDR3 is CAIAGGMNTEAFF. In DNA form, the CDR3 reads TGTGCCATTGCAGGGGGCATGAACACTGAAGCTTTCTTT.